This TCR beta chain was found in a study of read filtering for tumor transcriptome and immune sequencing. This library used roughly 430 ng RNA and molecular barcoded adaptors spanning alpha/delta and beta/gamma chains. TCRdb itself ran the reads through MiXCR, one entry per CDR3 protein. The sample gives some 130,000 distinct CDR3 sequences, over 10% of which show up once; 7.5% to 10% is in the top ten. Per the germline V gene, CDR1 is PRHDT and CDR2 is FYEKMQ (reference sequence). CDR3 length: 20 residues. The V and J ends lost 5 bases and 0 bases respectively, with 29 bases between them. This clonotype was detected many times. Every patient had bone marrow sampled while the disease was active.

The material sequenced was a population of CD138-negative cells sorted from bone marrow. This clonotype was obtained from a donor aged 40 or older with multiple myeloma. The chain uses TRBV13 and TRBJ2-7; perhaps TRBD1 as D (6 bases). CDR3 sequence (DNA): TGTGCCAGCAGCCCCTCGGGCAGGGGTCAAATTACCCCTAGCTCCTACGAGCAGTACTTC. It yields the protein CASSPSGRGQITPSSYEQYF.